A selection of T cell receptor beta chains follows, all from one sample in a study of T cells in Graves' hyperthyroidism and ophthalmopathy. TCRdb called the multiplex PCR reads again in MiXCR, with one record for every CDR3 protein. Here the sample spans hundreds of thousands of distinct CDR3 sequences, 14% to 15% being singletons. The specimen sequenced was blood. The receptors were gathered from a woman aged 40 to 50 with Graves' ophthalmopathy. The CDR3 runs from the conserved cysteine through the conserved F or W. D genes are given only for firm matches. Clone size is not always given. Where it is, it says once, few, many or a class for expanded clones.

TRBV30,many,TRBJ2-2,NA,TGTGCCTGGAGTGTAGGTGGTAGGGACACCGGGGAGCTGTTTTTT,CAWSVGGRDTGELFF
TRBV3-1,NA,TRBJ2-5,NA,TGTGCCAGCAGCGTAGCACTCGGGGCAGGCCAAGAGACCCAGTACTTC,CASSVALGAGQETQYF
TRBV28,many,TRBJ1-1,NA,TGTGCCAGCAGTTCCTACAGGGTGACAAACACTGAAGCTTTCTTT,CASSSYRVTNTEAFF
TRBV15,many,TRBJ1-1,TRBD1,TGTGCCACCAGCCAGGGACAGTTGAACACTGAAGCTTTCTTT,CATSQGQLNTEAFF
TRBV30,many,TRBJ2-4,NA,TGTGCCTGGAGCCCCCCAGGGTCCAAAAACATTCAGTACTTC,CAWSPPGSKNIQYF
TRBV12-3/TRBV12-4,many,TRBJ1-1,NA,TGTGCCAGCTCCCGGGACTGGAACACTGAAGCTTTCTTT,CASSRDWNTEAFF
TRBV27,many,TRBJ1-2,NA,TGTGCCAGCGCCTACGCGTCAGGGGATCGTGGCTACACCTTC,CASAYASGDRGYTF
TRBV29-1,many,TRBJ1-2,NA,TGCAGCGTTGAAGATCACGGGGGCGCGGATGGCTACACCTTC,CSVEDHGGADGYTF
TRBV25-1,many,TRBJ2-4,NA,TGTGCCAGCAGTGAATTGAGGGGAGGCAAAAACATTCAGTACTTC,CASSELRGGKNIQYF
TRBV15,NA,TRBJ2-7,NA,TGTGCCACCAGCAGAGAGACGGGCGGGCCGGGCGAGCAGTACTTC,CATSRETGGPGEQYF
TRBV7-2,many,TRBJ2-5,NA,TGTGCCAGCAGCTTATCAAATCGAGAGACCCAGTACTTC,CASSLSNRETQYF
TRBV11-2,few,TRBJ2-5,TRBD2,TGTGCCAGCAGCATCGGACTAGCGGGAGTTACTCTACAAGAGACCCAGTACTTC,CASSIGLAGVTLQETQYF
TRBV19,many,TRBJ1-5,NA,TGTGCCACCGACAACACCGGCAATCAGCCCCAGCATTTT,CATDNTGNQPQHF
TRBV30,NA,TRBJ2-7,TRBD1,TGTGCCTCGGGACAGGGAATTTACGAGCAGTACTTC,CASGQGIYEQYF
TRBV6-2/TRBV6-3,many,TRBJ1-2,NA,TGTGCCAGCCGATCCAGCAACTATGGCTACACCTTC,CASRSSNYGYTF
TRBV20-1,many,TRBJ1-1,NA,TGCAGTGCTAGAGATCGGCAGAGAGTGGGAACTGAAGCTTTCTTT,CSARDRQRVGTEAFF
TRBV12-3/TRBV12-4,many,TRBJ2-7,NA,TGTGCCAGCCAGGGGTTAAGTGGCTCCGAGCAGTACTTC,CASQGLSGSEQYF
TRBV30,NA,TRBJ1-2,TRBD1,TGTGCCTGGAGTGTATGGGGACAGGGGGCGTTCGGGCATGGCTACACCTTC,CAWSVWGQGAFGHGYTF
TRBV12-3/TRBV12-4,NA,TRBJ2-7,TRBD2,TGTGCCAGCAGTCCAACACCCCTAGCGGGAGTGGGGGAGCAGTACTTC,CASSPTPLAGVGEQYF
TRBV28,many,TRBJ2-7,TRBD1,TGTGCCAGCACCAATTCCGACAGGGGCTACGAGCAGTACTTC,CASTNSDRGYEQYF
TRBV5-1,many,TRBJ2-5,TRBD2,TGTGCCAGCAGTTTGCTAGCGGACCAAGAGACCCAGTACTTC,CASSLLADQETQYF
TRBV4-3,few,TRBJ2-7,NA,TGCGCCAGCAGCCAAGGGGATCCGGGCAAGCCCTACGAGCAGTACTTC,CASSQGDPGKPYEQYF
TRBV4-2,many,TRBJ2-5,TRBD2,TGTGCCAGCAGCCAAGATCTAGGGAGACTAGCGGGAGGGCAAGAGACCCAGTACTTC,CASSQDLGRLAGGQETQYF
TRBV12-3/TRBV12-4,many,TRBJ2-2,NA,TGTGCCAGCAGCCCGACCCCCGGGACACTAAACACCGGGGAGCTGTTTTTT,CASSPTPGTLNTGELFF
TRBV7-9,NA,TRBJ2-4,NA,TGTGCCAGTAGCTCCGATTGGGGGAACATTCAGTACTTC,CASSSDWGNIQYF
TRBV20-1,few,TRBJ2-7,NA,TGCAGTGCGAGCACTCCATATAGCGGAAACTACGAGCAGTACTTC,CSASTPYSGNYEQYF
TRBV28,many,TRBJ2-7,NA,TGTGCCAGCACGCGGCAGGCAGATACCTACGAGCAGTACTTC,CASTRQADTYEQYF
TRBV20-1,few,TRBJ2-5,TRBD1,TGCAGTGCTAGCACGGGACAGAAAGAGACCCAGTACTTC,CSASTGQKETQYF
TRBV5-1,many,TRBJ2-7,TRBD1,TGCGCCAGCAGCTCTACAGGGGGCCAAGGTTACGAGCAGTACTTC,CASSSTGGQGYEQYF
TRBV11-1,many,TRBJ1-3,TRBD1,TGTGCCAGCAGCCTAACCGACAGGGAGTACGGAAACACCATATATTTT,CASSLTDREYGNTIYF
TRBV10-3,many,TRBJ2-7,NA,TGTGCCATCAGTGGGTCCTACGAGCAGTACTTC,CAISGSYEQYF
TRBV10-3,many,TRBJ2-7,TRBD1,TGTGCCATCAGCCCGGGACAGGGGGACGAGCAGTACTTC,CAISPGQGDEQYF
TRBV12-3/TRBV12-4,many,TRBJ2-7,NA,TGTGCCAGCAGTTTAAGCGGCAGAGCCTACGAGCAGTACTTC,CASSLSGRAYEQYF
TRBV12-3/TRBV12-4,many,TRBJ2-7,TRBD2,TGTGCCAGCAGTCTCGGACTAGCGGGAGAAGGTGAGCAGTACTTC,CASSLGLAGEGEQYF
TRBV20-1,few,TRBJ2-7,TRBD2,TGCAGTGCTAGAGAAAGACTAGCGGGGGGCTACGAGCAGTACTTC,CSARERLAGGYEQYF
TRBV29-1,many,TRBJ2-7,NA,TGCAGCGTTGCGTATAAGGTGGGCAGGACACGCTCCTACGAGCAGTACTTC,CSVAYKVGRTRSYEQYF
TRBV6-1,NA,TRBJ1-5,NA,TGTGCCAGCAGCATAATGACAGAGCAGCCCCAGCATTTT,CASSIMTEQPQHF
TRBV7-2,many,TRBJ2-7,TRBD2,TGTGCCAGCACCCCGGCTAGCGGGGCCTACGAGCAGTACTTC,CASTPASGAYEQYF
TRBV29-1,many,TRBJ2-7,TRBD2,TGCAGCGTTGGAACTAGCGGAACCTACGAGCAGTACTTC,CSVGTSGTYEQYF
TRBV6-2/TRBV6-3,many,TRBJ2-7,NA,TGTGCCAGCAGTTACCCTCGTCGCGGGGGCTACTACGAGCAGTACTTC,CASSYPRRGGYYEQYF
TRBV14,NA,TRBJ1-2,TRBD1,TGTGCCAGCAGAAGGGACAGGGGGCATGGCTACACCTTC,CASRRDRGHGYTF
TRBV5-1,many,TRBJ1-2,NA,TGCGCCAGCAGCTTGGAGGGTTACTATGGCTACACCTTC,CASSLEGYYGYTF